The 18 T cell receptor beta chains below were found in one sample sequenced in a study of T cells after yellow fever vaccination. TCRdb reprocessed the 5' RACE reads with MiXCR, giving one entry per CDR3 protein. The sample has fewer than 400,000 distinct CDR3 sequences; 6.2% are singletons. Sequencing used PBMCs, obtained 5 days after the yellow fever booster vaccination. Receptors were obtained from a man aged 30 to 39 who received the YFV17D yellow fever vaccine.

In its sample, this clonotype was seen a few times. The chain carries TRBV10-3 and TRBJ2-5, with D possibly being TRBD1 (7 bases). This CDR3 is built from 15 residues. In germline, CDR1 is ENHRY, CDR2 SYGVKD. The ends were cut back, 6 bases at V and 2 bases at J, with 16 bases in the middle. In DNA, the CDR3 is TGTGCCATCAGCCCAGGGGGAGGCGGGCAAGAGACCCAGTACTTC. It encodes CAISPGGGGQETQYF.

The sample holds many counts of this clonotype. The chain uses TRBV20-1 and TRBJ1-4; D may be TRBD1 (5 bases). The CDR3 length is 14 residues. Trimming stripped 3 bases from V and 5 bases from J, with 13 bases between. CDR1 and CDR2 from the germline V gene are DFQATT and SNEGSKA (reference sequence). CDR3 bases: TGCAGTGCTAGTTCGGGGGGTGGAAATGAAAAACTGTTTTTT. Protein sequence: CSASSGGGNEKLFF.

This clonotype was seen many times. The CDR3 DNA sequence: TGTGCCAGCAGCCACACTAGGACTAGCGGGAGTAACACAGATACGCAGTATTTT. Protein product: CASSHTRTSGSNTDTQYF. The chain combines TRBV11-2 with TRBJ2-3; TRBD2 matches 13 bases. J gave up 2 bases and V 5 bases, and 10 bases lay outside the gene matches. CDR1 SGHAT and CDR2 FQNNGV come from the germline V gene. CDR3 length: 18 amino acids.

This clonotype was counted only a few times. The V gene is TRBV9, the J gene TRBJ2-1; 10 nucleotides line up with TRBD1. Per the germline V gene, CDR1 is SGDLS and CDR2 is YYNGEE. The CDR3 runs 15 residues. J was trimmed by 6 bases and V by 0 bases; bases with no gene match: 3. CDR3 protein: CASSVVGDRGNEQFF. CDR3 in DNA: TGTGCCAGCAGCGTAGTCGGGGACAGGGGCAATGAGCAGTTCTTC.

This clonotype came up many times. This rearrangement joins TRBV20-1 to TRBJ2-7; D is possibly TRBD1 or TRBD2 (5 bases each). V lost 5 bases to trimming and J lost 3 bases, with 14 bases between them. Germline CDR1 reads DFQATT; CDR2 reads SNEGSKA (reference sequence). The CDR3 extends over 13 amino acids. DNA for the CDR3: TGCAGTGCTGAAACGGGACGGGGCTACGAGCAGTACTTC. It encodes CSAETGRGYEQYF.

Many counts were recorded for this clonotype. The gene calls are TRBV29-1 and TRBJ2-5; possible D gene TRBD1, 5 bases. This CDR3 spans 12 amino acids. Between the trimmed V and J ends, which lost 6 bases and 4 bases, there was a span of 12 bases. The germline gives CDR1 SQVTM, CDR2 ANQGSEA. The CDR3 DNA reads as TGCAGCGTCCTCCGACAGTTAGAGACCCAGTACTTC. It yields the protein CSVLRQLETQYF.

CDR3: CSAARDIISNSPLHF. Here the CDR3 DNA reads TGCAGTGCGGCGAGGGACATAATTTCTAATTCACCCCTCCACTTT. J is TRBJ1-6 and V is TRBV20-1; TRBD1 is a possible D gene (6 bases). The CDR3 is made up of 15 amino acids. Trimming left V 6 bases short and J 6 bases short, with 18 bases between. Germline V gene lookup returns CDR1 DFQATT and CDR2 SNEGSKA (reference sequence).

The CDR3 loop reads CSARQLAEVGNEQFF. CDR3 DNA sequence: TGCAGTGCTAGACAACTAGCGGAGGTGGGCAATGAGCAGTTCTTC. This chain connects TRBV20-1 to TRBJ2-1, with 8 bases fitting TRBD2. Germline lookup yields CDR1 DFQATT and CDR2 SNEGSKA (reference sequence). Trimming took 2 bases from V and 6 from J; bases not matched to a gene: 9. The CDR3 has 15 residues.

This clonotype has ten or more counts. The rearrangement joins TRBV12-3 or TRBV12-4 to TRBJ2-5; D might be TRBD1 (5 bases). The CDR3 consists of 13 residues. Trimming took 4 bases from V and 5 from J, leaving 11 bases between them. The CDR3 DNA reads as TGTGCCAGCAGTTATCCAAACAGGGAGACCCAGTACTTC. It codes for CASSYPNRETQYF.

This clonotype came up many times. The chain employs TRBV28 and TRBJ2-7; D is perhaps TRBD1 (6 bases). Trimming removed 5 bases at V and 10 bases at J, with 12 bases between. CDR1 and CDR2 (germline): MDHEN, SYDVKM. This CDR3 spans 11 amino acids. This chain's CDR3 is CASSPGAPQYF. The CDR3 bases are TGTGCCAGCAGTCCAGGGGCACCTCAGTACTTC.

This clonotype has only a few counts. The chain carries TRBV15 and TRBJ2-2, with D tentatively TRBD2 (7 bases). CDR3 size: 17 residues. V was trimmed by 0 bases and J by 4 bases, leaving 15 bases between them. CDR1 is LNHNV, CDR2 YYDKDF, per germline (reference sequence). The CDR3 region is CATSRDRKGGFTGELFF. The DNA for the CDR3 is TGTGCCACCAGCAGAGATCGTAAGGGGGGGTTCACCGGGGAGCTGTTTTTT.

This clonotype was seen a few times. The rearrangement joins TRBV12-3 or TRBV12-4 to TRBJ2-7; a possible D gene is TRBD1 (6 bases). This CDR3 contains 14 residues. V lost 6 bases, J lost 4 bases, and 16 bases lay in between. CDR3 loop: CASSSTDRIYEQYF. The DNA of the CDR3 is TGTGCCAGCAGCTCCACCGACAGGATTTACGAGCAGTACTTC.

This clonotype was seen more than once but under ten times. Sequence at one end of the junction differs from germline and may be a read error. Written as DNA, the CDR3 is TGTGCCATCAGTTCGAGACAGGGACAGTCCTACGAGCAGTACTTC. As protein: CAISSRQGQSYEQYF. This sequence joins TRBV25-1 and TRBJ2-7, with TRBD1 matching over 7 bases. Germline CDR1 reads MGHDK; CDR2 reads SYGVNS. CDR3 length equals 15 residues.

In this sample, this clonotype turned up many times. The chain carries TRBV7-2 and TRBJ2-1, with 13 bases fitting TRBD2. The CDR3 is 15 amino acids. Losses at the gene ends were 7 bases for V and 7 bases for J; bases not matched to a gene: 7. Germline V CDR1 and CDR2: SGHTA, FQGNSA. CDR3 bases: TGTGCCAGCAAACTAGCGGGGGGGTTGGGAAATGAGCAGTTCTTC. This codes for CASKLAGGLGNEQFF.

This clonotype showed up many times. This chain uses TRBV5-1 with TRBJ2-3, with 10 bases identical to TRBD1. The germline CDR1 and CDR2 sequences are SGHRS and YFSETQ. The V and J ends lost 4 bases and 4 bases, in that order; junction bases with no gene match: 3. This CDR3 spans 14 amino acids. The CDR3 DNA is TGCGCCAGCAGCGAGGGGACAGGGGCAGATACGCAGTATTTT. This encodes CASSEGTGADTQYF.

With respect to this clonotype: At one boundary the junction diverges from the germline segment, which might be a read error. The V call is TRBV6-6, the J call TRBJ2-7; unclear D gene. CDR3 length equals 11 residues. Germline CDR1 and CDR2: MNHNY and SVGAGI (reference sequence). The CDR3 spells CASSDGYELYF. The CDR3 nucleotides are TGTGCCAGCAGTGACGGCTACGAGCTGTACTTC.

V gene TRBV7-2 combines with J gene TRBJ2-5, with 8 bases lining up with TRBD2. Germline CDR1 SGHTA, CDR2 FQGNSA. V was clipped by 3 bases and J by 5 bases; unmatched bases: 8. CDR3 length: 15 residues. The CDR3 nucleotides read TGTGCCAGCAGCTTCGGCGGGAGGTATATTGAGACCCAGTACTTC. It is translated as CASSFGGRYIETQYF.

This clonotype was picked up many times. The chain uses TRBV27 and TRBJ2-7; 9 bases are a match to TRBD2. Germline V gives CDR1 MNHEY, CDR2 SMNVEV (reference sequence). Trimming at V came to 4 bases and at J to 3 bases, leaving 7 bases not matched to a gene. This CDR3 is 15 amino acids long. CDR3 coding DNA: TGTGCCAGCAGTTCATCCGGGACTAGCAACTACGAGCAGTACTTC. Translated, it gives CASSSSGTSNYEQYF.